This TCR beta chain originates from a study of OX40 agonist ivuxolimab in advanced cancers. For context, the study as a whole: Ivuxolimab was an agonistic, fully human IgG2 monoclonal antibody directed against OX40 (CD134), a costimulatory receptor. The paper covers the monotherapy dose-escalation part of the phase I ivuxolimab trial, which included N = 52 patients. Partial responses were achieved by three dose-escalation patients, of whom one had hepatocellular carcinoma and two had cutaneous melanoma. Intravenous ivuxolimab was administered to patients every 2 weeks at six dose levels: 0.01, 0.1, 0.3, 1.5, 3 and 10 mg/kg. In the dose-escalation cohort, approximately 82% of patients were male, and the mean age was around 60 years, with a range of roughly 20 to 80. Prior anti-PD-1, anti-PD-L1 or anti-CTLA-4 therapy was permitted, and checkpoint inhibitors had been received by around 40% of dose-escalation patients. Peripheral TCRbeta sequencing aimed to test whether ivuxolimab altered TCR sequence diversity and caused clonal T-cell expansion. Of the 50 to 55 patients in dose escalation, about 20 had hepatocellular carcinoma, some 15 had melanoma, 9 had renal cell carcinoma and 9 had head and neck cancer.

Patients with a history of autoimmune disease or receiving systemic immunosuppression were excluded from the trial. Peripheral blood for TCR sequencing was collected from all dose cohorts at baseline, on cycle 4 day 1, and on cycle 7 day 1. The samples were drawn from a first-in-human, open-label, multicenter phase I dose-escalation trial of ivuxolimab. Adults with locally advanced or metastatic melanoma, renal cell, hepatocellular, or head and neck squamous cell carcinoma were enrolled in the trial. Before TCR sequencing, CD4+ and CD8+ T cells were separately sorted from peripheral blood. Notes on this clone: Which antigen it targets is not known. No base qualities exist here, and no much larger clone lies one base off it.

Counted from cysteine to phenylalanine, this CDR3 has 14 amino acids. Only CDR3 DNA remains: 42 bases, in frame from the first base. V and J are truncated by 6 bases and 1 base respectively, leaving an intervening sequence of 12 bases. CDR1 and CDR2 were assigned from the germline V gene (reference sequence) as MNHEY and SMNVEV. Genomic DNA was isolated from the sorted cells so that the TCRbeta CDR3 region could be sequenced. TCRbeta CDR3 regions were sequenced using the immunoSEQ Assay. This is the immuneACCESS table as TCRdb keeps it, with only in-frame sequences that have V and J called. A part of the clones is gone; compared with another copy, unresolved V genes explain less than half, and the rest is unexplained. The sample table lists over 20,000 clones, approximately 81% of them with a count of one. The top ten hold about 14% of the sample. Results the study describes overall, beyond this receptor: Low levels of normalized T-cell clonal expansion were also shown by some nonresponding patients. Clonal expansion of both CD4+ and CD8+ blood T cells was observed from baseline to week 6 at doses 0.1 to 3.0 mg/kg. In partial responders in the 0.1-3.0 mg/kg groups, normalized peripheral clonal expansion was found to be among the lowest, especially among CD8+ T cells. The antigen specificity of the clonally expanded peripheral T cells was not determined. After ivuxolimab, CD8+ T cells had more expanded clones than CD4+ T cells on average.

The rearranged chain carries TRBV27 and TRBJ1-1; the D gene is possibly TRBD1, with 6 bases matching. This receptor was taken from an adult with an advanced solid tumor such as melanoma, head and neck, liver or kidney cancer. The sample in question was CD4+ or CD8+ T cells sorted from blood, obtained in a trial of the OX40 agonist ivuxolimab. The nucleotide sequence is TGTGCCAGCAGCGCTCAGGGGTCGAACACTGAAGCTTTCTTT. Translation gives CASSAQGSNTEAFF.